The TCR beta chain described here comes from a study of shared clonotypes between healthy human individuals. Study findings and constraints: The donor pool, a small one, limited the genetic and exposure-history diversity represented.

This was a deep-level run. Produced via immunoSEQ multiplex PCR; TCRdb's table is partial and in-frame only. The data contain about 490,000 clones, about 80% of them seen just once; the ten biggest clones take up over 9.5%. Details on this clone: The target antigen is unknown.

Researchers drew on roughly 89 million PBMCs for genomic DNA from unsorted samples. The CDR3 has 13 residues. V lost 4 bases and J lost 3, with 9 bases in between. Germline lookup yields CDR1 MNHEY and CDR2 SMNVEV (reference sequence). The sequence was collected from a woman aged 35 to 49 in good health. Some clones in this sample may be carry-over from other donors' samples. Input material: PBMCs. The chain carries TRBV27 and TRBJ1-2, with D tentatively TRBD1 (6 bases). The chain's CDR3 is CASSSRQDYGYTF. The CDR3 DNA sequence: TGTGCCAGCAGTTCCAGACAGGACTATGGCTACACCTTC.